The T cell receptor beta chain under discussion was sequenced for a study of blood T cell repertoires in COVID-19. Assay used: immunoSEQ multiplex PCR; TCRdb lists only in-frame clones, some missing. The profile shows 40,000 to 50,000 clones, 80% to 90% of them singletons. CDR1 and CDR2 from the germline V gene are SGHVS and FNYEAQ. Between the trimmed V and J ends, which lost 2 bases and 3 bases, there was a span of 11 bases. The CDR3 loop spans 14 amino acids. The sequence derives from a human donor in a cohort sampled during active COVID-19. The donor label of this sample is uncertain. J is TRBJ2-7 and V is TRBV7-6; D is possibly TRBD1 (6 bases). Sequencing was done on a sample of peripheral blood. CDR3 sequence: CASSLITGSYEQYF. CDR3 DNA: TGTGCCAGCAGCTTAATTACAGGGAGCTACGAGCAGTACTTC.